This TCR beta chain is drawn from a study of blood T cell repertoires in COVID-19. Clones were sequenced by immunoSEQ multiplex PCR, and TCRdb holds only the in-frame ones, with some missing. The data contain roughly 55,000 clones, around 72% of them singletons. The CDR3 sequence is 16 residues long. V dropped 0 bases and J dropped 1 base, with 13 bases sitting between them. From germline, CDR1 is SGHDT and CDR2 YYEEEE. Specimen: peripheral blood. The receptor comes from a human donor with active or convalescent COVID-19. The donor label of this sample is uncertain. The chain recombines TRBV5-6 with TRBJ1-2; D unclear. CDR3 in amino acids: CASSLVAQALNYGYTF. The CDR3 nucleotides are TGTGCCAGCAGCTTGGTCGCTCAGGCCCTTAACTATGGCTACACCTTC.